Below are 29 T cell receptor beta chains sequenced from a single sample in a study of T-cell reconstitution after alpha-beta-depleted transplantation in children. Unique molecular identifiers were incorporated into the prepared TCRbeta library. Each CDR3 protein gets one entry after TCRdb re-called the PCR reads with MiXCR. This table has about 610,000 distinct CDR3 sequences, roughly a tenth appearing once. Source: PBMCs from the stem cell graft donor, taken from the stem cell graft. Every receptor here comes from a human donor who donated a stem cell graft to a child with acute myeloid leukemia.

This clonotype occurred many times. The chain uses TRBV20-1 and TRBJ2-1, with TRBD1 matching 10 bases. This CDR3 is 15 amino acids long. Germline loops: CDR1 DFQATT, CDR2 SNEGSKA (reference sequence). V lost 5 bases, J lost 3 bases, and 7 bases stayed unmatched. The CDR3 DNA is TGCAGTGCTCTCCCGACAGGGGGCGGCTACAATGAGCAGTTCTTC. This sequence encodes CSALPTGGGYNEQFF.

To note about this clonotype: One end of the junction does not line up with germline, which may come from a read error. V and J are TRBV12-3 or TRBV12-4 and TRBJ2-2, with D possibly TRBD1 on 5 matching bases. The CDR3 totals 12 residues. The CDR3, as DNA: TGTGCCAGCAGTCCGGACACCCGGGAGCTGTTTTTT. It is translated as CASSPDTRELFF.

The V call is TRBV5-1, the J call TRBJ2-1, with 7 positions matching TRBD2. The junction had 12 bases not matched to a gene; V was cut back by 4 bases and J by 2 bases. The CDR3 covers 17 residues. CDR1 and CDR2 (germline): SGHRS, YFSETQ. The CDR3 reads CASSNDLRLATYNEQFF. The DNA of the CDR3 is TGCGCCAGCAGCAACGACTTAAGACTAGCAACCTACAATGAGCAGTTCTTC.

The sample holds one count of this clonotype. The chain employs TRBV5-1 and TRBJ2-7; TRBD2 matches 8 bases. This CDR3 is 14 amino acids long. Per the germline V gene, CDR1 is SGHRS and CDR2 is YFSETQ. V shed 5 bases and J 6 bases; nucleotides not matched to a gene: 10. The CDR3 DNA is TGCGCCAGCAGTGGCGTGCGGGAGGTGGGCGAGCAGTACTTC. Translating gives CASSGVREVGEQYF. Full variable domain (rest looked up from reference TRBV5-1 and TRBJ2-7): KAGVTQTPRYLIKTRGQQVTLSCSPISGHRSVSWYQQTPGQGLQFLFEYFSETQRNKGNFPGRFSGRQFSNSRSEMNVSTLELGDSALYLCASSGVREVGEQYFGPGTRLTVT.

V is TRBV7-9 and J is TRBJ2-7; D gene ambiguous. CDR3 size: 14 residues. The V end was cut by 3 bases, the J end by 0 bases, with 9 bases between. Germline V gene data show CDR1 as SEHNR and CDR2 as FQNEAQ (reference sequence). This chain's CDR3 is CASSFAASSYEQYF. The CDR3, as DNA: TGTGCCAGCAGCTTCGCTGCCTCCTCCTACGAGCAGTACTTC.

Turning to this clonotype: Likely a read error: the CDR3 ends without its conserved phenylalanine or tryptophan. This rearrangement joins TRBV28 to TRBJ2-7; 10 bases are a match to TRBD1. Germline V gene data show CDR1 as MDHEN and CDR2 as SYDVKM. V dropped 4 bases and J dropped 3; count of bases not matched to a gene: 6. This CDR3 is 15 amino acids long. The CDR3 here is CASSSSGTGDYEQYC. The CDR3 nucleotides read TGTGCCAGCAGTTCGTCCGGGACAGGGGACTACGAGCAGTACTGC.

In its sample, this clonotype was seen many times. V and J are TRBV20-1 and TRBJ1-5; 9 bases are shared with TRBD1. The CDR3 has 15 amino acids. The V gene end was trimmed by 6 bases and the J gene end by 6 bases; junction bases not matched to a gene: 12. Germline lookup yields CDR1 DFQATT and CDR2 SNEGSKA (reference sequence). CDR3 in amino acids: CSARTGDVSGQPQHF. In DNA form, the CDR3 reads TGCAGTGCCAGGACAGGGGATGTAAGCGGTCAGCCCCAGCATTTT.

The table lists this clonotype with many counts. The rearrangement joins TRBV11-1 to TRBJ2-6; no clear D gene. Germline V lookup: CDR1 SGHAT, CDR2 FQDESV (reference sequence). V was clipped by 2 bases and J by 1 base, with 15 bases between them. This CDR3 comprises 18 residues. For the CDR3, the DNA is TGTGCCAGCAGCTTAAGGCTTAACTACGATTCTGGGGCCAACGTCCTGACTTTC. Its protein product is CASSLRLNYDSGANVLTF.

This clonotype has only a few counts. The chain has TRBV5-1 and TRBJ2-7; TRBD1 agrees at 11 bases. V shed 4 bases, J shed 5 bases, and the junction held 5 bases outside the gene matches. Germline V gives CDR1 SGHRS, CDR2 YFSETQ. The CDR3 contains 14 residues. The CDR3, as DNA: TGCGCCAGCAGCACCGGGACAGGGGGTAACGAGCAGTACTTC. Protein product: CASSTGTGGNEQYF.

This clonotype was recorded many times. The V and J genes are TRBV7-2 and TRBJ2-3; D is unclear. There are 15 residues in the CDR3. Germline V lookup: CDR1 SGHTA, CDR2 FQGNSA. V was trimmed by 7 bases and J by 1 base, leaving 15 bases between them. The CDR3 nucleotides are TGTGCCAGCACCCCTTTCCCCAGCGGCACAGATACGCAGTATTTT. Protein product: CASTPFPSGTDTQYF.

There are a few counts of this clonotype. The chain couples TRBV7-2 to TRBJ2-7; D is unresolved. This CDR3 is built from 13 residues. Trimming stripped 3 bases from V and 5 bases from J, with 11 bases between. The V gene's germline CDR1 is SGHTA and CDR2 FQGNSA. CDR3 in DNA: TGTGCCAGCAGCTTGGTGAGTGTGGACGAGCAGTACTTC. Amino acids: CASSLVSVDEQYF. The full variable domain, in which reference TRBV7-2 and TRBJ2-7 provide the parts outside the CDR3, is GAGVSQSPSNKVTEKGKDVELRCDPISGHTALYWYRQSLGQGLEFLIYFQGNSAPDKSGLPSDRFSAERTGGSVSTLTIQRTQQEDSAVYLCASSLVSVDEQYFGPGTRLTVT.

This clonotype was counted many times. The gene calls are TRBV4-3 and TRBJ2-7; either TRBD1 or TRBD2 may fit D (6 bases each). There are 16 residues in the CDR3. CDR1 LGHNA and CDR2 YSLEER come from the germline V gene. V was cut by 2 bases and J by 4 bases, with 18 bases left in between. This CDR3 is CASSQFWGAGQYEQYF. Written as DNA, the CDR3 is TGCGCCAGCAGCCAATTCTGGGGTGCGGGACAATACGAGCAGTACTTC.

The chain joins TRBV7-9 to TRBJ2-2; D ambiguous. Trimming shortened V by 5 bases and J by 6 bases, and 7 bases separated the two germline ends. This CDR3 has 12 amino acids. Germline V gene data show CDR1 as SEHNR and CDR2 as FQNEAQ (reference sequence). This CDR3 reads CASSHVSGELFF. The CDR3 bases are TGTGCCAGCAGCCATGTCTCCGGGGAGCTGTTTTTT.

This clonotype was detected ten times or more. The chain is built from TRBV27 and TRBJ2-2; D is ambiguous. CDR1 and CDR2 (germline): MNHEY, SMNVEV (reference sequence). Trimming removed 0 bases at V and 3 bases at J, with 8 bases between. The CDR3 is 15 residues long. CDR3 in DNA: TGTGCCAGCAGTTTATCGGTAGTATACACCGGGGAGCTGTTTTTT. Translating gives CASSLSVVYTGELFF.

CDR3 DNA sequence: TGTGCCAGCAGCGTAGGGACAGACCCCTACTACGAGCAGTACTTC. This encodes CASSVGTDPYYEQYF. This chain links TRBV9 with TRBJ2-7; TRBD1 might be the D (6 bases). Germline V gene lookup returns CDR1 SGDLS and CDR2 YYNGEE. The CDR3 covers 15 residues. Trimming removed 0 bases at V and 3 bases at J, with 13 bases between.

In its sample, this clonotype was seen once. In nucleotides, the CDR3 is TGCAGTGCTACCAGACTAGCGGGAGTGACCTACAATGAGCAGTTCTTC. Translating gives CSATRLAGVTYNEQFF. The V call is TRBV20-1, the J call TRBJ2-1; 12 bases are shared with TRBD2. CDR3 length: 16 residues. V shed 4 bases, J shed 2 bases, and the junction held 6 bases outside the gene matches. Germline V gene data show CDR1 as DFQATT and CDR2 as SNEGSKA (reference sequence).

This chain uses TRBV12-3 or TRBV12-4 with TRBJ2-7; D is tentatively TRBD1 or TRBD2 (6 bases each). This CDR3 is 13 amino acids long. Trimming took off 1 base at V and 9 bases at J, with 13 bases between the two ends. DNA of the CDR3: TGTGCCAGCAGTTTAGTAGGGGGGCGGGGGCAGTACTTC. Its protein product is CASSLVGGRGQYF.

The J gene is TRBJ2-1, the V gene TRBV20-1, with 13 positions matching TRBD2. CDR3 size: 16 residues. Germline V gives CDR1 DFQATT, CDR2 SNEGSKA (reference sequence). V trimming: 1 base; J trimming: 2 bases; junction bases outside the gene matches: 2. CDR3 protein: CSARALAGGAYNEQFF. DNA of the CDR3: TGCAGTGCTAGAGCACTAGCGGGAGGGGCCTACAATGAGCAGTTCTTC.

This clonotype was recorded many times. The chain employs TRBV7-2 and TRBJ1-6; D is perhaps TRBD1 (5 bases). V was clipped by 6 bases and J by 9 bases, with 18 bases between them. This CDR3 is 15 amino acids long. Germline-derived CDR1 and CDR2 are SGHTA and FQGNSA. The CDR3 coding sequence is TGTGCCAGCAGGCTCCTCCTAGGGGAAACTTCACCCCTCCACTTT. Its translation: CASRLLLGETSPLHF.

This clonotype was counted at least ten times. This sequence joins TRBV24-1 and TRBJ2-1; D is unresolved. Germline V gene lookup returns CDR1 KGHDR and CDR2 SFDVKD. The V end was cut by 5 bases, the J end by 0 bases, with 4 bases between. There are 13 residues in the CDR3. The CDR3, as DNA: TGTGCCACCAGTGGCAGCTCCTACAATGAGCAGTTCTTC. Its protein is CATSGSSYNEQFF.

The chain couples TRBV20-1 to TRBJ2-7, with 12 bases identical to TRBD2. With V trimmed by 1 base and J by 4 bases, 11 bases remained unmatched. CDR1 DFQATT and CDR2 SNEGSKA come from the germline V gene (reference sequence). The CDR3 sequence is 17 residues long. The CDR3, as DNA: TGCAGTGCTAGAGGGCCAGGACTAGCGGGAACGAGGTACGAGCAGTACTTC. The encoded protein is CSARGPGLAGTRYEQYF.

The table lists this clonotype with many counts. The chain has TRBV25-1 and TRBJ1-6, with 7 bases identical to TRBD1. The CDR3 contains 14 residues. The germline V gene has CDR1 MGHDK and CDR2 SYGVNS. The V and J ends lost 7 bases and 4 bases, in that order; junction bases with no gene match: 4. In DNA, the CDR3 is TGTGCCAGCACCACGGGACAGTATAATTCACCCCTCCACTTT. This encodes CASTTGQYNSPLHF.

In its sample, this clonotype was seen a few times. V gene TRBV11-2 combines with J gene TRBJ2-7; no reliable D call. The CDR3 loop spans 13 amino acids. V was trimmed by 4 bases and J by 0 bases, leaving 7 bases between them. Germline lookup yields CDR1 SGHAT and CDR2 FQNNGV. The CDR3 loop reads CASSSPVSYEQYF. The CDR3 coding sequence is TGTGCCAGCAGCTCCCCCGTCTCCTACGAGCAGTACTTC.

The sample holds many counts of this clonotype. The rearrangement joins TRBV18 to TRBJ2-3; 7 nucleotides line up with TRBD2. V lost 5 bases and J lost 6; bases outside the gene matches: 8. The CDR3 consists of 14 residues. Per germline, CDR1 KGHSH and CDR2 LQKENI. CDR3 bases: TGTGCCAGCTCATCATACGGGGGGTCCGATACGCAGTATTTT. It encodes CASSSYGGSDTQYF.

This clonotype was recorded a few times. The chain combines TRBV14 with TRBJ2-4, with D perhaps given as TRBD1 or TRBD2 (6 bases each). The length of the CDR3 is 20 residues. Germline V gene lookup returns CDR1 SGHDN and CDR2 FVKESK. With 0 bases removed from V and 0 bases from J, the gap between germline ends came to 21 bases. CDR3 amino acids: CASSQDNRDGSVRAKNIQYF. For the CDR3, the DNA is TGTGCCAGCAGCCAAGACAACAGGGACGGGAGCGTGAGAGCCAAAAACATTCAGTACTTC.

The sample holds many counts of this clonotype. The chain carries TRBV29-1 and TRBJ2-7, with D possibly called TRBD1 or TRBD2 (5 bases each). V was shortened by 7 bases and J by 4 bases, with 17 bases between the two germline ends. Germline-derived CDR1 and CDR2 are SQVTM and ANQGSEA. There are 13 residues in the CDR3. The CDR3 protein is CSGSLLEGYEQYF. In DNA, the CDR3 is TGCAGCGGATCCTTATTAGAGGGGTACGAGCAGTACTTC.

This clonotype was counted many times. V is TRBV9 and J is TRBJ2-1; maybe TRBD2 (6 bases). The length of the CDR3 is 18 residues. CDR1 is SGDLS and CDR2 is YYNGEE in the germline V gene. The ends were cut back, 0 bases at V and 0 bases at J, with 16 bases in the middle. The CDR3 bases are TGTGCCAGCAGCGTAGCTGGCCTAGCGCCCAGCTCCTACAATGAGCAGTTCTTC. As protein: CASSVAGLAPSSYNEQFF.

In its sample, this clonotype was seen many times. The chain uses TRBV7-8 and TRBJ2-1; D uncertain. V was shortened by 7 bases and J by 5 bases, with 6 bases between the two germline ends. The CDR3 totals 11 residues. Germline values: CDR1 SGHVS, CDR2 FQNEAQ. The CDR3: CASTFHNEQFF. The CDR3 region has the DNA TGTGCCAGCACCTTCCACAATGAGCAGTTCTTC.

This clonotype has at least ten counts. Sequence at one end of the junction differs from germline and may be a read error. This chain connects TRBV7-7 to TRBJ2-2; D gene unclear. The CDR3 runs 13 residues. Germline CDR1 SSHAT, CDR2 FNYEAQ (reference sequence). CDR3 bases: TGTGCTAGCAGCTTAGGTGGGGCCGGGGAGCTGTTTTTT. Translated: CASSLGGAGELFF.